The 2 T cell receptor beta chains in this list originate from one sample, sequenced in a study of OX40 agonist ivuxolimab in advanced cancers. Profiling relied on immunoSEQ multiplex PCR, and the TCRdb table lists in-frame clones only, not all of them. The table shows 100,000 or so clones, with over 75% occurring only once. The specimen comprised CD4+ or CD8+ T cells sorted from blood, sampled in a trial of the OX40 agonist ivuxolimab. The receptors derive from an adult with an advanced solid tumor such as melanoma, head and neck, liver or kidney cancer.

CDR3 residues: CARRRPIRGLNTEAFF. CDR3 DNA: TGTGCCAGAAGACGACCTATCAGGGGCCTGAACACTGAAGCTTTCTTT. The chain links TRBV21-1 to TRBJ1-1; TRBD1 is the table's D call and was not checked against the DNA. TRBV21-1 is given as a pseudogene. This CDR3 comprises 16 residues.

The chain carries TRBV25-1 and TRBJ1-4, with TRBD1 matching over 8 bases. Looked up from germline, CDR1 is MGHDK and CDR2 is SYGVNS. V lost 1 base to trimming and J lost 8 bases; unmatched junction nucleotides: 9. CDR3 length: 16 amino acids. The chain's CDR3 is CASSELGGTGLEKLFF. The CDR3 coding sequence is TGTGCCAGCAGTGAATTGGGGGGGACAGGTCTGGAAAAACTGTTTTTT.